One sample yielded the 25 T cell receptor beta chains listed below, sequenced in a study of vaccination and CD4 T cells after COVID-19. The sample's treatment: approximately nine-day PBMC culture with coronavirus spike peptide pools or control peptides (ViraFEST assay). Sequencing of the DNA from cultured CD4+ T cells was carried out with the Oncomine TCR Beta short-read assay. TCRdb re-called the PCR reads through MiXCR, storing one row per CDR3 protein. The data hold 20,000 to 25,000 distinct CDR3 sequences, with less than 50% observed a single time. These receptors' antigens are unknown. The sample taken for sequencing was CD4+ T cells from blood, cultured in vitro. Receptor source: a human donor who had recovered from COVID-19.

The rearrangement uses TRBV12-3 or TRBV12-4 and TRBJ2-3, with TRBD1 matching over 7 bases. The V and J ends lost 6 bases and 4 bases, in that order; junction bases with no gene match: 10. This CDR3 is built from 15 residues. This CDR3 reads CASRGGQLKADTQYF. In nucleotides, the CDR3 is TGTGCCAGCAGAGGGGGACAGTTGAAGGCAGATACGCAGTATTTT.

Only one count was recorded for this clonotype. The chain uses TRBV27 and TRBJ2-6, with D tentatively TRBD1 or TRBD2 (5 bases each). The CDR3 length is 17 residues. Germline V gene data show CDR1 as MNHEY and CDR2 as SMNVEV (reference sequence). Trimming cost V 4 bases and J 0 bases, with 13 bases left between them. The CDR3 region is CASSSWDGRSGANVLTF. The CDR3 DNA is TGTGCCAGCAGTTCGTGGGACGGCCGCTCTGGGGCCAACGTCCTGACTTTC.

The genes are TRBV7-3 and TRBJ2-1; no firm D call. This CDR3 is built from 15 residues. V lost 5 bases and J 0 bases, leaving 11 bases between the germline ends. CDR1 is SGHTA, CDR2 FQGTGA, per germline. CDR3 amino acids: CASSRLASSYNEQFF. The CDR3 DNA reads TGTGCCAGCAGCAGACTTGCGAGCTCCTACAATGAGCAGTTCTTC.

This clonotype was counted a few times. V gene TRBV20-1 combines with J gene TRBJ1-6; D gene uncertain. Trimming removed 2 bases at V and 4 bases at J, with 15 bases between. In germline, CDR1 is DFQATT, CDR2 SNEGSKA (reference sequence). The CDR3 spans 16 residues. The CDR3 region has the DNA TGCAGTGCTAGATCGACCGACATCCTATATAATTCACCCCTCCACTTT. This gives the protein CSARSTDILYNSPLHF.

CDR3 protein: CASSFQFAVTGELFF. CDR3 DNA sequence: TGTGCCAGCAGTTTTCAGTTCGCGGTCACCGGGGAGCTGTTTTTT. The chain is built from TRBV27 and TRBJ2-2; D gene unclear. Per the germline V gene, CDR1 is MNHEY and CDR2 is SMNVEV (reference sequence). V was trimmed by 3 bases and J by 4 bases, leaving 12 bases between them. This CDR3 has 15 residues.

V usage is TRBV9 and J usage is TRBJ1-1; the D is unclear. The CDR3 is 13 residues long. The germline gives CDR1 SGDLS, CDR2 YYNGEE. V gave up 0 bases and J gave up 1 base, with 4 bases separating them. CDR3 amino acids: CASSVAGNTEAFF. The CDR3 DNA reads TGTGCCAGCAGCGTAGCCGGGAACACTGAAGCTTTCTTT.

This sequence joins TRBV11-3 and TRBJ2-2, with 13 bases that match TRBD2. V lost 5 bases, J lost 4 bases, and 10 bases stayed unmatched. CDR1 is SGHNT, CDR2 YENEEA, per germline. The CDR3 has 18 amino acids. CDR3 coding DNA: TGTGCCAGCAGCCACCGGACTAGCGGGAGTAGGGGCACCGGGGAGCTGTTTTTT. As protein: CASSHRTSGSRGTGELFF.

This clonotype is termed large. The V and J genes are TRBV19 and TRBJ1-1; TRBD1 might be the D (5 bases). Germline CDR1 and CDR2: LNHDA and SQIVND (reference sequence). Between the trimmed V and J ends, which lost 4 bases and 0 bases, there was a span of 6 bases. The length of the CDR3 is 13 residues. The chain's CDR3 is CASSKGLNTEAFF. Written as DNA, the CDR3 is TGTGCCAGTAGTAAGGGGTTGAACACTGAAGCTTTCTTT.

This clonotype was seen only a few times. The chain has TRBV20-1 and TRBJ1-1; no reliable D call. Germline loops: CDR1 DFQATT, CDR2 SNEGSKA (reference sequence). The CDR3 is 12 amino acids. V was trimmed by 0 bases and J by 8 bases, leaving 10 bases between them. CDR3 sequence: CSARDQEQEAFF. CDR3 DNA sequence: TGCAGTGCTAGAGATCAGGAGCAAGAAGCTTTCTTT.

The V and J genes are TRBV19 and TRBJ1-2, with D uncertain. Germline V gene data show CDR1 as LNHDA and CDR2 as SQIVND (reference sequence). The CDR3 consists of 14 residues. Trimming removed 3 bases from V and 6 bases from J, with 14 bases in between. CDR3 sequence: CASSISQAGDGYTF. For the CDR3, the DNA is TGTGCCAGTAGTATTTCCCAGGCAGGTGATGGCTACACCTTC.

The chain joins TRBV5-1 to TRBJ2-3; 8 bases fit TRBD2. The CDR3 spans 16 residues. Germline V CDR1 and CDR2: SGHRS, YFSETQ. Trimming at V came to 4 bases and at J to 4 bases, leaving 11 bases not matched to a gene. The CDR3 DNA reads TGCGCCAGCAGCCGCCTGGTGGCGGGAGGAGCAGATACGCAGTATTTT. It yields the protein CASSRLVAGGADTQYF.

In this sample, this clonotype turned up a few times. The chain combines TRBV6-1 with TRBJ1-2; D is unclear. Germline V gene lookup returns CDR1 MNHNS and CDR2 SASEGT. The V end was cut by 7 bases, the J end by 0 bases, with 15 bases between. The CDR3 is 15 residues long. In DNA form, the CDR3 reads TGTGCCAGCATTTGGGGTATTGGAGCTAACTATGGCTACACCTTC. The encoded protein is CASIWGIGANYGYTF.

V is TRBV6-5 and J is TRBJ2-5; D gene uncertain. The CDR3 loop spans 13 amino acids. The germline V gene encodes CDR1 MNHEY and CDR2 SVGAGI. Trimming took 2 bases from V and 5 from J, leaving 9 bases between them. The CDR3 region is CASSYEPLETQYF. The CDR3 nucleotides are TGTGCCAGCAGTTACGAGCCCCTGGAGACCCAGTACTTC.

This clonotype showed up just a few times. For the CDR3, the DNA is TGTGCCAGCAGCTGGGACAGGGGTGACTATGGCTACACCTTC. The encoded protein is CASSWDRGDYGYTF. The chain is built from TRBV5-4 and TRBJ1-2; TRBD1 matches 10 bases. The germline gives CDR1 SGHNT, CDR2 YYREEE (reference sequence). Losses at the gene ends were 3 bases for V and 3 bases for J; bases not matched to a gene: 2. The CDR3 loop spans 14 amino acids.

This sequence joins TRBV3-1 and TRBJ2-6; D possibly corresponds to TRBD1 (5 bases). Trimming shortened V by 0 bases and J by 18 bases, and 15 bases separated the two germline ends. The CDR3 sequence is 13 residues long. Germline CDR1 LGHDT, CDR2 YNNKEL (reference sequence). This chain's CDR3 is CASSQDPQGAATF. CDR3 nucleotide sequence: TGTGCCAGCAGCCAAGACCCCCAGGGCGCCGCGACTTTC.

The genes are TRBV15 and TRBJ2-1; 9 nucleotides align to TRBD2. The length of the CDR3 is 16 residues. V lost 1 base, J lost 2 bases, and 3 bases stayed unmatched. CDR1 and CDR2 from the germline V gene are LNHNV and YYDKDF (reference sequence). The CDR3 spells CATSRATSGPYNEQFF. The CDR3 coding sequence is TGTGCCACCAGCAGAGCGACTAGCGGACCCTACAATGAGCAGTTCTTC.

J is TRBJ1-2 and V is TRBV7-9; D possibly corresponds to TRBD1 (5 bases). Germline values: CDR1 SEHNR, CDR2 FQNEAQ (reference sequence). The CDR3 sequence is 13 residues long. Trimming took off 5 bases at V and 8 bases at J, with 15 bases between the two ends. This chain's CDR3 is CASSPPGLGGYTF. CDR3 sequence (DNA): TGTGCCAGCAGCCCTCCAGGGTTAGGCGGCTACACCTTC.

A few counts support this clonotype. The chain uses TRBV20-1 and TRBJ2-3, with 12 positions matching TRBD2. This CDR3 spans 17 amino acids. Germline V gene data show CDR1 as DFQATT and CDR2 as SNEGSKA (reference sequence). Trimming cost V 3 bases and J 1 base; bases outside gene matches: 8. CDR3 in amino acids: CSASGLAGGPRTDTQYF. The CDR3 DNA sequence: TGCAGTGCTAGTGGGCTAGCGGGAGGGCCCCGCACAGATACGCAGTATTTT.

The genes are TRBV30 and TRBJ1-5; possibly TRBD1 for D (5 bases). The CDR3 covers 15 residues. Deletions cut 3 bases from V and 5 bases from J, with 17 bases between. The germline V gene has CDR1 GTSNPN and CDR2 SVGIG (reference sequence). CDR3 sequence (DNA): TGTGCCTGGAGGTCTATGGGAGGGGCCGATCAGCCCCAGCATTTT. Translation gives CAWRSMGGADQPQHF.

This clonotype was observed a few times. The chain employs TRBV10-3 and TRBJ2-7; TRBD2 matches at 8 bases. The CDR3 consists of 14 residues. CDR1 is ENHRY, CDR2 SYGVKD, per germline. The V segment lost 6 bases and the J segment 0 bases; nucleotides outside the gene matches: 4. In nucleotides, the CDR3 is TGTGCCATCAGGAGCGGGAGTGTCTCCTACGAGCAGTACTTC. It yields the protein CAIRSGSVSYEQYF.

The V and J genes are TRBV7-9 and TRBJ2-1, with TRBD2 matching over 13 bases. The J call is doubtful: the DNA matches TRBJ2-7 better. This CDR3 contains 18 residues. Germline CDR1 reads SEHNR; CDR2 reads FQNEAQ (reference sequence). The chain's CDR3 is CASSSDPQLAGGGYEQYF. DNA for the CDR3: TGTGCCAGCAGCTCCGACCCCCAACTAGCGGGAGGGGGCTACGAGCAGTACTTC.

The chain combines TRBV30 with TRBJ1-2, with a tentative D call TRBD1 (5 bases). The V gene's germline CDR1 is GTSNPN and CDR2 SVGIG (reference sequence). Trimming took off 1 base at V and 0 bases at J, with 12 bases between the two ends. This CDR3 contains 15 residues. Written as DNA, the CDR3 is TGTGCCTGGAGTGCTTTGGCAGGGTCTAACTATGGCTACACCTTC. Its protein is CAWSALAGSNYGYTF.

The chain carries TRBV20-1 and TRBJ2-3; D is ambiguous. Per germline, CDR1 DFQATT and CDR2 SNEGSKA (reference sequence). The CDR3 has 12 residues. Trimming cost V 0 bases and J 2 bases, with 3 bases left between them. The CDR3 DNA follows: TGCAGTGCTAGAGAGCACACAGATACGCAGTATTTT. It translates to CSAREHTDTQYF.

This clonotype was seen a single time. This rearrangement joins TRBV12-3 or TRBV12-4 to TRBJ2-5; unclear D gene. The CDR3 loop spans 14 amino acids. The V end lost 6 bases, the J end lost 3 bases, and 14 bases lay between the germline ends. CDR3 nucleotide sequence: TGTGCCAGCAGACTCGACACGTTCGAAGAGACCCAGTACTTC. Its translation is CASRLDTFEETQYF.

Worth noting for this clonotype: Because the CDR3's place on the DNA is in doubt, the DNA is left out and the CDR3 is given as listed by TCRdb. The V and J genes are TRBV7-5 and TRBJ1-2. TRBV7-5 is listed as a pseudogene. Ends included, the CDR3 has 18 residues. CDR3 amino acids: CISVPEAWAWGALYGYTF.